One and the same sample provided the 5 T cell receptor beta chains below, sequenced in a study of early T cells in non-severe SARS-CoV-2 infection. TCRdb passed the 5' RACE reads through MiXCR, listing each CDR3 protein once. The sample consists of about 69,000 distinct CDR3 sequences, roughly 4.8% of them appearing once. This material consisted of whole blood, taken at baseline. Source of these receptors: an adult who was a healthcare worker with PCR-confirmed SARS-CoV-2 infection or an uninfected control (not recorded which). The donor label of this sample is uncertain.

This clonotype was detected many times. The chain combines TRBV20-1 with TRBJ2-1, with 7 nucleotides matching TRBD2. Trimming removed 7 bases from V and 0 bases from J; junction bases left unmatched: 6. The CDR3 has 14 amino acids. The germline CDR1 and CDR2 sequences are DFQATT and SNEGSKA (reference sequence). The CDR3 DNA reads as TGCAGTGTTCTAGCGGAATCCTCCTACAATGAGCAGTTCTTC. It codes for CSVLAESSYNEQFF.

This clonotype was picked up many times. The J gene is TRBJ1-1, the V gene TRBV4-2; 9 bases are a match to TRBD1. The CDR3 runs 15 residues. Trimming at V came to 0 bases and at J to 4 bases, leaving 3 bases not matched to a gene. Germline V gene data show CDR1 as LGHNA and CDR2 as YNFKEQ. The CDR3, as DNA: TGTGCCAGCAGCCAAGATGACAGGGGGATCACTGAAGCTTTCTTT. Translating gives CASSQDDRGITEAFF.

There are a few counts of this clonotype. The V call is TRBV7-2, the J call TRBJ2-3; no firm D call. Trimming cost V 4 bases and J 6 bases, with 8 bases left between them. Germline values: CDR1 SGHTA, CDR2 FQGNSA. This CDR3 spans 12 amino acids. CDR3 sequence reads: CASSYMGDTQYF. The CDR3 DNA reads as TGTGCCAGCAGCTATATGGGGGATACGCAGTATTTT.

This clonotype came up many times. The chain links TRBV21-1 to TRBJ2-5; TRBD1, as called in the table, went unchecked against the DNA. TRBV21-1 is assigned pseudogene status. The CDR3 runs 15 residues. CDR3 loop: CASSMGQSFGETQYF. In DNA, the CDR3 is TGTGCCAGCAGCATGGGACAGTCCTTTGGTGAGACCCAGTACTTC.

In this sample, this clonotype turned up a few times. The chain links TRBV4-1 to TRBJ2-5; 7 bases map to TRBD1. CDR3 length: 15 residues. V was pared by 4 bases and J by 4 bases, with 9 bases of the junction left unmatched. Germline CDR1 and CDR2: MGHRA and YSYEKL. In DNA form, the CDR3 reads TGCGCCAGCAGCCTGCAGAGACAGGGCCTAGAGACCCAGTACTTC. Protein: CASSLQRQGLETQYF.